This T cell receptor (beta chain) was identified during a study of brain T cells in children with intractable seizures. TCRdb keeps only in-frame clones here, not all; method: immunoSEQ multiplex PCR. Here the sample spans about 340,000 clones, about 94% being singletons. Specified time point: blood from clinic visit 5 months post-surgery; TSC patient then seizure free. Surgery cases with the highest brain T cell transcript signatures were chosen for sequencing. Before surgery, patients took at least one anti-epileptic drug. Regarding this clone: Antigen: not known.

Overall study findings and caveats: HCMV serostatus was not known, and viral specificity came from CDR3 similarity only. Clones missing pre-surgery may reflect undersampling of that blood sample.

The specimen was peripheral blood, collected 4 to 5 months after surgery. The clonotype originates from a boy under two years old with tuberous sclerosis and intractable seizures.

As DNA, the CDR3 is TGTGCCAGCAGGGACAGGCTTACCCTGGGATATGGCTACACCTTC. This translates into CASRDRLTLGYGYTF. This chain links TRBV2 with TRBJ1-2, with TRBD1 matching over 7 bases. After removal of 6 bases from V and 5 bases from J, the junction contained 12 bases not matched to a gene. The CDR3 length is 15 residues. Germline CDR1 reads SNHLY; CDR2 reads FYNNEI. The whole variable domain, remainder taken from reference TRBV2 and TRBJ1-2, is EPEVTQTPSHQVTQMGQEVILRCVPISNHLYFYWYRQILGQKVEFLVSFYNNEISEKSEIFDDQFSVERPDGSNFTLKIRSTKLEDSAMYFCASRDRLTLGYGYTFGSGTRLTVV.